These 25 T cell receptor beta chains share one sample of origin, sequenced in a study of PD-L1 blockade in urothelial cancer. Time point in this sample: peripheral blood 6 weeks after treatment start. Sequencing used immunoSEQ multiplex PCR; TCRdb keeps in-frame clones, though not all of them. The sample shows 83,000 or so clones, around four fifths of them seen only once. The material sequenced was PBMCs, taken around atezolizumab (anti-PD-L1) treatment. These receptor sequences come from a man in his sixties or seventies with urothelial cancer.

The genes are TRBV7-3 and TRBJ1-1; 9 bases match TRBD1. Germline V gene sequence: CDR1 SGHTA, CDR2 FQGTGA. Trimming cost V 5 bases and J 4 bases; bases outside gene matches: 14. This CDR3 is built from 17 residues. In DNA, the CDR3 is TGTGCCAGCAGCCCCGGTCCTATAAGACAGGGGGGCACTGAAGCTTTCTTT. The encoded protein is CASSPGPIRQGGTEAFF.

The chain couples TRBV7-9 to TRBJ1-1; D is unclear. The CDR3 contains 13 residues. Trimming took off 2 bases at V and 2 bases at J, with 6 bases between the two ends. Germline V gene lookup returns CDR1 SEHNR and CDR2 FQNEAQ (reference sequence). The chain's CDR3 is CASSLRSNTEAFF. CDR3 DNA sequence: TGTGCCAGCAGCTTACGGTCTAACACTGAAGCTTTCTTT. The variable domain in full, with the rest retrieved from reference TRBV7-9 and TRBJ1-1, is DTGVSQNPRHKITKRGQNVTFRCDPISEHNRLYWYRQTLGQGPEFLTYFQNEAQLEKSRLLSDRFSAERPKGSFSTLEIQRTEQGDSAMYLCASSLRSNTEAFFGQGTRLTVV.

As to this clone: One end of the junction fails to match germline, which may point to a read error. The chain uses TRBV6-1 and TRBJ1-5, with TRBD1 identical over 9 bases. There are 15 residues in the CDR3. Germline CDR1 and CDR2: MNHNS and SASEGT. For the CDR3, the DNA is TGTGCCAGCAGCGAAGGGACAGGGACCAATCAGCCCCAGCATTTT. It codes for CASSEGTGTNQPQHF.

The J gene is TRBJ2-3, the V gene TRBV11-3; D not certain. This CDR3 spans 15 amino acids. The V end lost 3 bases, the J end lost 0 bases, and 10 bases lay between the germline ends. CDR1 is SGHNT, CDR2 YENEEA, per germline. The CDR3 loop is CASSLRLSSTDTQYF. The CDR3 DNA reads TGTGCCAGCAGCTTGAGGCTGTCTAGCACAGATACGCAGTATTTT.

The V and J genes are TRBV7-9 and TRBJ1-6; D unclear. The germline V and J ends were trimmed by 1 base and 9 bases, with 10 bases remaining between them. CDR1 SEHNR and CDR2 FQNEAQ come from the germline V gene (reference sequence). The CDR3 is made up of 14 amino acids. DNA for the CDR3: TGTGCCAGCAGCTTAGACACGGGTGGTTCACCCCTCCACTTT. Its translation is CASSLDTGGSPLHF.

V is TRBV7-6 and J is TRBJ2-2, with TRBD1 matching 7 bases. Germline lookup yields CDR1 SGHVS and CDR2 FNYEAQ. The CDR3 runs to 16 residues. Unmatched junction bases numbered 8, after V lost 0 bases and J lost 7 bases. The CDR3 here is CASSLADRITLGELFF. The DNA for the CDR3 is TGTGCCAGCAGCTTAGCGGACAGGATCACGCTCGGGGAGCTGTTTTTT.

The rearrangement links TRBV6-1 to TRBJ1-6; TRBD1 aligns across 9 bases. The trim removed 4 bases at V and 7 bases at J, leaving 8 bases unmatched. Germline CDR1 MNHNS, CDR2 SASEGT. The CDR3 is made up of 16 amino acids. CDR3 bases: TGTGCCAGCAGTGGAGAAACAGGGGGCGGAAATTCACCCCTCCACTTT. Protein product: CASSGETGGGNSPLHF.

The rearrangement links TRBV7-3 to TRBJ1-1; no reliable D call. This CDR3 has 14 residues. Looked up from germline, CDR1 is SGHTA and CDR2 is FQGTGA. V dropped 5 bases and J dropped 3 bases, with 13 bases sitting between them. The CDR3 DNA reads as TGTGCCAGCAGCCCAGACGGGGAAGACACTGAAGCTTTCTTT. Its translation is CASSPDGEDTEAFF.

The chain recombines TRBV7-9 with TRBJ2-1; tentatively, D is TRBD2 (6 bases). Germline values: CDR1 SEHNR, CDR2 FQNEAQ (reference sequence). The CDR3 length is 17 residues. The V end lost 2 bases, the J end lost 1 base, and 15 bases lay between the germline ends. The CDR3 region has the DNA TGTGCCAGCAGCTTATTCTCTAGCGTAACTTCCTACAATGAGCAGTTCTTC. Its translation is CASSLFSSVTSYNEQFF.

This clone came up once. The V and J genes are TRBV13 and TRBJ2-1, with a possible D match to TRBD2 (7 bases). From germline, CDR1 is PRHDT and CDR2 FYEKMQ (reference sequence). This CDR3 is 19 amino acids long. Trimming removed 1 base from V and 5 bases from J, with 24 bases in between. CDR3 region: CASSLERTGGALINNEQFF. CDR3 nucleotide sequence: TGTGCCAGCAGCTTAGAAAGAACGGGGGGCGCTTTAATAAACAATGAGCAGTTCTTC.

V is TRBV5-1 and J is TRBJ1-5; 12 bases are shared with TRBD1. Germline assignment: CDR1 SGHRS and CDR2 YFSETQ. V lost 3 bases and J lost 1; bases outside the gene matches: 2. The CDR3 totals 16 residues. The CDR3 region has the DNA TGCGCCAGCAGCTCCGGGACAGGGGGCAGCAATCAGCCCCAGCATTTT. This sequence encodes CASSSGTGGSNQPQHF.

The chain links TRBV7-7 to TRBJ2-5; the match to TRBD1 covers 9 bases. Looked up from germline, CDR1 is SSHAT and CDR2 is FNYEAQ (reference sequence). J lost 5 bases, V lost 4 bases, and 5 bases had no gene match. This CDR3 region has 14 residues. CDR3 sequence: CASSSGTGTETQYF. CDR3 DNA sequence: TGTGCCAGCAGCTCGGGGACAGGGACTGAGACCCAGTACTTC.

The chain recombines TRBV19 with TRBJ2-1, with a tentative D call TRBD2 (6 bases). The CDR3 is made up of 15 amino acids. The ends were cut back, 7 bases at V and 1 base at J, with 14 bases in the middle. Per the germline V gene, CDR1 is LNHDA and CDR2 is SQIVND (reference sequence). The CDR3 coding sequence is TGTGCCAGTAACACGCTTGCGGGATCCTACAATGAGCAGTTCTTC. This codes for CASNTLAGSYNEQFF.

As DNA, the CDR3 is TGTGCCATCAGTGTGGCAGGCCAGGGGCCAGATACGCAGTATTTT. This sequence encodes CAISVAGQGPDTQYF. The V and J genes are TRBV10-3 and TRBJ2-3; possibly TRBD1 for D (6 bases). Per the germline V gene, CDR1 is ENHRY and CDR2 is SYGVKD. The V gene lost 4 bases and the J gene lost 4 bases, with 15 bases spanning the gap. This CDR3 is built from 15 residues.

J is TRBJ2-5 and V is TRBV19, with 11 bases matching TRBD1. CDR1 is LNHDA, CDR2 SQIVND, per germline (reference sequence). This CDR3 has 17 residues. V was clipped by 3 bases and J by 5 bases; unmatched bases: 11. This CDR3 is CASSIRTGGASSETQYF. In DNA, the CDR3 is TGTGCCAGTAGTATTAGGACAGGGGGCGCGAGTTCGGAGACCCAGTACTTC.

The rearrangement uses TRBV2 and TRBJ2-5; TRBD2 matches at 7 bases. Germline CDR1 reads SNHLY; CDR2 reads FYNNEI. The CDR3 extends over 14 amino acids. V lost 3 bases to trimming and J lost 4 bases; unmatched junction nucleotides: 5. CDR3 protein: CASSELREGETQYF. Written as DNA, the CDR3 is TGTGCCAGCAGTGAGTTAAGGGAGGGAGAGACCCAGTACTTC. The full variable domain, with the rest looked up from reference TRBV2 and TRBJ2-5, is EPEVTQTPSHQVTQMGQEVILRCVPISNHLYFYWYRQILGQKVEFLVSFYNNEISEKSEIFDDQFSVERPDGSNFTLKIRSTKLEDSAMYFCASSELREGETQYFGPGTRLLVL.

The gene calls are TRBV7-3 and TRBJ1-2; TRBD1 matches 7 bases. Germline-derived CDR1 and CDR2 are SGHTA and FQGTGA. V shed 2 bases, J shed 4 bases, and the junction held 4 bases outside the gene matches. The CDR3 totals 14 residues. The CDR3 region has the DNA TGTGCCAGCAGCTTAGACAGGGCGAGCTATGGCTACACCTTC. It yields the protein CASSLDRASYGYTF.

CDR3 sequence (DNA): TGCAGCGTTGAAGGAACAGGGAATGAGCAGTTCTTC. The encoded protein is CSVEGTGNEQFF. The chain employs TRBV29-1 and TRBJ2-1, with a weak D call TRBD1 (6 bases). Germline-derived CDR1 and CDR2 are SQVTM and ANQGSEA. Trimming left V 1 base short and J 7 bases short, with 8 bases between. The CDR3 loop spans 12 amino acids.

The chain links TRBV6-6 to TRBJ2-7, with 10 bases fitting TRBD1. The trim removed 0 bases at V and 4 bases at J, leaving 0 bases unmatched. The CDR3 is made up of 14 amino acids. Germline assignment: CDR1 MNHNY and CDR2 SVGAGI (reference sequence). CDR3 loop: CASSYSGQGYEQYF. CDR3 coding DNA: TGTGCCAGCAGTTACTCGGGACAGGGGTACGAGCAGTACTTC.

The J gene is TRBJ2-7, the V gene TRBV19; no firm D call. Germline V CDR1 and CDR2: LNHDA, SQIVND (reference sequence). V was shortened by 6 bases and J by 5 bases, with 14 bases between the two germline ends. The CDR3 has 13 amino acids. The CDR3 DNA reads TGTGCCAGTAGAAGAGGTCAGAACCACGAGCAGTACTTC. Translating gives CASRRGQNHEQYF. The entire variable domain, with the rest obtained from reference TRBV19 and TRBJ2-7, is as follows: DGGITQSPKYLFRKEGQNVTLSCEQNLNHDAMYWYRQDPGQGLRLIYYSQIVNDFQKGDIAEGYSVSREKKESFPLTVTSAQKNPTAFYLCASRRGQNHEQYFGPGTRLTVT.

V is TRBV19 and J is TRBJ1-4, with D perhaps TRBD1 (5 bases). The CDR3 loop spans 12 amino acids. V dropped 7 bases and J dropped 4 bases, with 7 bases sitting between them. The germline gives CDR1 LNHDA, CDR2 SQIVND (reference sequence). Written as DNA, the CDR3 is TGTGCCAGTAAGGGGAATAATGAAAAACTGTTTTTT. Amino acid sequence: CASKGNNEKLFF.

The rearrangement links TRBV6-5 to TRBJ1-1; maybe TRBD1 (6 bases). CDR3 size: 13 residues. The V end was cut by 6 bases, the J end by 1 base, with 9 bases between. Germline CDR1 and CDR2: MNHEY and SVGAGI. The chain's CDR3 is CASRIQGNTEAFF. CDR3 coding DNA: TGTGCCAGCAGAATACAGGGGAACACTGAAGCTTTCTTT.

Details on this clone: The sample has other DNA sequences that encode this CDR3 too. The chain carries TRBV7-2 and TRBJ2-3, with 14 bases aligning to TRBD2. CDR3 size: 16 residues. Per germline, CDR1 SGHTA and CDR2 FQGNSA. J lost 3 bases, V lost 5 bases, and 4 bases had no gene match. The CDR3: CASSLGLAGGTDTQYF. The CDR3 DNA sequence: TGTGCCAGCAGCCTCGGACTAGCGGGAGGAACAGATACGCAGTATTTT.

This clone was picked up a small number of times. This rearrangement joins TRBV10-3 to TRBJ1-1, with 8 positions matching TRBD1. The CDR3 is 13 amino acids. Looked up from germline, CDR1 is ENHRY and CDR2 is SYGVKD. The V and J ends lost 9 bases and 4 bases, in that order; junction bases with no gene match: 7. The CDR3 spells CAIQSQGATEAFF. The CDR3 DNA sequence: TGTGCCATACAATCCCAGGGGGCCACTGAAGCTTTCTTT.

This chain links TRBV18 with TRBJ2-1; tentatively, D is TRBD1 (5 bases). Deletions cut 1 base from V and 10 bases from J, with 8 bases between. Germline CDR1 reads KGHSH; CDR2 reads LQKENI. The length of the CDR3 is 12 residues. The CDR3 spells CASSPRGLEQFF. CDR3 nucleotide sequence: TGTGCCAGCTCACCACGGGGCCTGGAGCAGTTCTTC.